The 9 T cell receptor beta chains in this list originate from one sample, sequenced in a study of shared clonotypes between healthy human individuals. Repertoires were generated with immunoSEQ multiplex PCR, while TCRdb's copy carries only in-frame clones and drops some. Of 2 million to 3 million clones in the sample, over 85% are singletons; the top ten hold roughly 0.13%. The material sequenced was naive CD4+ T cells sorted from blood. This sample's subset: CD45RA+ positively selected. These receptors all come from a man between 18 and 29 years old in good health.

This sequence joins TRBV7-9 and TRBJ2-2; a weak D match, TRBD1 (5 bases). Trimming took off 1 base at V and 5 bases at J, with 8 bases between the two ends. In germline, CDR1 is SEHNR, CDR2 FQNEAQ (reference sequence). The CDR3 is 14 residues long. The CDR3 nucleotides read TGTGCCAGCAGCTTAGAGACAGAGACCGGGGAGCTGTTTTTT. This encodes CASSLETETGELFF.

J is TRBJ2-3 and V is TRBV7-9; 10 positions agree with TRBD2. The CDR3 consists of 15 residues. V was clipped by 5 bases and J by 3 bases; unmatched bases: 5. The germline gives CDR1 SEHNR, CDR2 FQNEAQ (reference sequence). CDR3 sequence reads: CASSPGLARTDTQYF. CDR3 in DNA: TGTGCCAGCAGCCCGGGACTAGCGAGGACAGATACGCAGTATTTT.

As to this clone: This same CDR3 is encoded by further DNA sequences in the sample. The rearrangement joins TRBV6-5 to TRBJ1-1; the match to TRBD1 covers 8 bases. V gave up 1 base and J gave up 5 bases; unmatched junction bases: 3. Looked up from germline, CDR1 is MNHEY and CDR2 is SVGAGI. This CDR3 has 14 residues. The chain's CDR3 is CASSYLDRETEAFF. DNA for the CDR3: TGTGCCAGCAGTTACTTGGACAGGGAGACTGAAGCTTTCTTT.

The chain recombines TRBV11-2 with TRBJ1-6; D is possibly TRBD1 (6 bases). The CDR3 extends over 14 amino acids. Germline CDR1 and CDR2: SGHAT and FQNNGV. The V and J ends lost 0 bases and 10 bases respectively, with 10 bases between them. CDR3: CASSLDGGQSPLHF. The CDR3 DNA sequence: TGTGCCAGCAGCTTAGACGGGGGCCAATCACCCCTCCACTTT.

The chain links TRBV10-3 to TRBJ2-3; D might be TRBD1 or TRBD2, each matching 5 bases. The V gene's germline CDR1 is ENHRY and CDR2 SYGVKD. This CDR3 is 13 amino acids long. V lost 4 bases and J 4 bases, leaving 9 bases between the germline ends. CDR3 DNA: TGTGCCATCAGTGCCGGGACCTCAGATACGCAGTATTTT. Encoded protein: CAISAGTSDTQYF.

The chain uses TRBV29-1 and TRBJ2-4; the match to TRBD2 covers 13 bases. The CDR3 runs 17 residues. CDR1 is SQVTM, CDR2 ANQGSEA, per germline. Germline trimming cut 7 bases from V and 1 base from J; bases unmatched to any gene: 10. The CDR3 is CSAGLAGVRGAKNIQYF. The CDR3 DNA is TGCAGCGCCGGACTAGCGGGAGTAAGGGGGGCCAAAAACATTCAGTACTTC.

The genes are TRBV2 and TRBJ2-7; D gene unclear. The CDR3 loop spans 12 amino acids. V was shortened by 4 bases and J by 6 bases, with 10 bases between the two germline ends. Germline CDR1 is SNHLY and CDR2 is FYNNEI. In DNA form, the CDR3 reads TGTGCCAGCAGTGGGCCCTGGGGCGAGCAGTACTTC. It specifies CASSGPWGEQYF.

The CDR3 bases are TGTGCCAGCAGCCATTTACAGGGGGGAGAGACCCAGTACTTC. Amino acids: CASSHLQGGETQYF. The chain has TRBV14 and TRBJ2-5, with TRBD1 matching over 8 bases. Germline V lookup: CDR1 SGHDN, CDR2 FVKESK. The CDR3 runs to 14 residues. The ends lost 3 bases at V and 4 bases at J; junction bases unmatched: 4.

This rearrangement joins TRBV7-9 to TRBJ2-6, with no clear D. The V gene lost 11 bases and the J gene lost 0 bases, with 8 bases spanning the gap. The CDR3 extends over 13 amino acids. Germline V gene lookup returns CDR1 SEHNR and CDR2 FQNEAQ (reference sequence). The DNA for the CDR3 is TGTGCCTTCCCCGGCTCTGGGGCCAACGTCCTGACTTTC. This sequence encodes CAFPGSGANVLTF.